This T cell receptor (beta chain) originates from a study of long-term antiretroviral therapy in people with HIV. About the study: The earliest samples came from an era when ART typically awaited falling CD4 counts. Findings of the study overall: Before ART, certain clones expanded, and these dominated the repertoire at all time points.

Sequencing relied on immunoSEQ assay v3.0, run at survey level. Sequencing was performed with immunoSEQ multiplex PCR; in TCRdb, only in-frame clones are kept and a portion is missing. Of around 25,000 clones in the sample, 85% to 95% are singletons; the top ten hold around 2.2%. This CDR3 spans 14 amino acids. With 10 bases clipped from V and 1 base from J, the junction kept 8 bases outside the gene matches. In germline, CDR1 is MDHEN, CDR2 SYDVKM. Concerning this clone itself: Its antigen is as yet unknown.

This TCR derives from a woman in her forties or fifties with HIV. The sequencing here drew on unsorted PBMCs, taken roughly 5.1 years after starting antiretroviral therapy. The rearrangement joins TRBV28 to TRBJ2-7; 9 bases match TRBD2. CDR3 coding DNA: TGTGCCACCCTCGAGGCGGGAGGGTCCTACGAGCAGTACTTC. Translated: CATLEAGGSYEQYF.